The 3 T cell receptor beta chains listed next were all sequenced from one sample in a study of neurological immune-mediated disorders (dated by TCRdb to the late 2010s). Receptor libraries were prepared by 5' RACE. The sample was run on an Illumina HiSeq 2500. TCRdb reran the public reads through fastp at Q25 and MiXCR, keeping productive beta chains. Merged by CDR3 protein, the rows form single entries marked with the most common genes and DNA. In this sample the table shows around 50,000 distinct CDR3 sequences, 3% to 4.5% of which occur a single time. Of the sample, under 8.5% is held by the ten largest clones. The sequenced material came from PBMCs. These receptors all stem from a man in his sixties with multiple sclerosis.

This clonotype has ten or more counts. This could be a read error, since a much larger clone is one nucleotide away. The CDR3 carries no conserved terminal phenylalanine or tryptophan, so it likely arises from a read error. The chain couples TRBV5-1 to TRBJ1-6; D is possibly TRBD1 (6 bases). With 4 bases removed from V and 5 bases from J, the gap between germline ends came to 13 bases. Germline V gene sequence: CDR1 SGHRS, CDR2 YFSETQ. The CDR3 spans 15 residues. The CDR3 loop is CASSRGAGNNSPLHC. The CDR3 DNA sequence: TGCGCCAGCAGCCGGGGGGCAGGCAATAATTCACCCCTCCACTGT.

To note about this clonotype: This may stem from a read error, because a much larger clone lies one nucleotide away. J is TRBJ1-3 and V is TRBV20-1; D remains unclear. V lost 3 bases and J lost 8, with 17 bases in between. This CDR3 has 14 amino acids. CDR1 DFQATT and CDR2 SNEGSKA come from the germline V gene (reference sequence). This CDR3 is CSASGTMGSDTIYF. As DNA, the CDR3 is TGCAGTGCTAGCGGAACAATGGGGTCGGACACCATATATTTT.

This clonotype appeared many times. The chain links TRBV7-9 to TRBJ1-1, with 10 nucleotides matching TRBD1. V trimming: 5 bases; J trimming: 4 bases; junction bases outside the gene matches: 1. Per the germline V gene, CDR1 is SEHNR and CDR2 is FQNEAQ (reference sequence). The CDR3 covers 13 residues. CDR3 residues: CASSRTGGTEAFF. CDR3 bases: TGTGCCAGCAGCCGGACAGGGGGCACTGAAGCTTTCTTT.